This TCR beta chain derives from a study of blood T cells in healthy people across ages. Findings and limits, study-wide: TCR beta diversity per million T cells fell roughly linearly with age. The study lacked donor CMV status, which possibly confounded expanded clonotype changes. The diversity estimates, figures obtained from one million T cells, were considered underestimates.

Primers used in a second PCR of roughly 7 to 12 cycles were a sample-barcoded 5' primer and a J-beta primer mix. Through a template-switch adaptor with 12 random nucleotides, each cDNA molecule received a tag. TCRdb ran MiXCR on the 5' RACE reads and lists one entry per CDR3 protein. The sample includes roughly 1,000,000 distinct CDR3 sequences, approximately 25% of them seen just once. This clonotype occurred once. As yet, its antigen is unknown. CDR3 length equals 15 residues. V shed 2 bases, J shed 5 bases, and the junction held 5 bases outside the gene matches. Germline CDR1 is MNHEY and CDR2 is SVGAGI. These data also formed part of another study, on T cells of mothers and their children.

Input material: blood. The origin of this receptor is a girl aged 2 to 9 in good health. The V gene is TRBV6-5, the J gene TRBJ2-5, with 10 bases identical to TRBD2. CDR3 DNA sequence: TGTGCCAGCAGTTACGAGCGGGAGGGGTGGGAGACCCAGTACTTC. Protein: CASSYEREGWETQYF.